These 27 T cell receptor beta chains originate from one sample sequenced in a study of vaccination and CD4 T cells after COVID-19. These receptors have no identified antigens. Treatment meaning: roughly 10-day PBMC culture with coronavirus spike peptide pools or control peptides (ViraFEST assay). From the unexposed donor, CD4+ T cells were collected ahead of the COVID-19 pandemic (2011-2018). The Oncomine TCR Beta short-read assay was applied to DNA of cultured CD4+ T cells. MiXCR was run by TCRdb on the PCR reads, yielding one entry per CDR3 protein. The data contain about 6,800 distinct CDR3 sequences, roughly three fifths of them singletons. Sequencing used CD4+ T cells from blood, cultured in vitro. These receptors originate from a human donor in good health.

This clonotype was counted a few times. This rearrangement joins TRBV5-1 to TRBJ1-5, with a weak D call TRBD1 (6 bases). The germline V and J ends were trimmed by 4 bases and 0 bases, with 11 bases remaining between them. The V gene's germline CDR1 is SGHRS and CDR2 YFSETQ. This CDR3 region has 15 residues. The CDR3, as DNA: TGCGCCAGCAGCACGGGGGACACTAGCAATCAGCCCCAGCATTTT. Amino acid sequence: CASSTGDTSNQPQHF.

J is TRBJ2-5 and V is TRBV20-1; no reliable D call. CDR3 length: 11 residues. Between the trimmed V and J ends, which lost 8 bases and 5 bases, there was a span of 12 bases. The germline V gene encodes CDR1 DFQATT and CDR2 SNEGSKA (reference sequence). The CDR3 loop is CSSTPRETQYF. CDR3 nucleotide sequence: TGCAGTAGCACACCGCGGGAGACCCAGTACTTC.

The chain recombines TRBV30 with TRBJ2-5, with no clear D. V was pared by 3 bases and J by 2 bases, with 10 bases between. The CDR3 consists of 13 residues. Germline V gene lookup returns CDR1 GTSNPN and CDR2 SVGIG (reference sequence). CDR3 nucleotide sequence: TGTGCCTGGAGCGACTCGGCACAAGAGACCCAGTACTTC. Residues: CAWSDSAQETQYF.

The V gene is TRBV7-2, the J gene TRBJ2-7, with D possibly being TRBD2 (6 bases). The V end was cut by 5 bases, the J end by 2 bases, with 13 bases between. Germline values: CDR1 SGHTA, CDR2 FQGNSA. The length of the CDR3 is 14 residues. DNA of the CDR3: TGTGCCAGCAGCCTTAGCGGAGCCACCTACGAGCAGTACTTC. Translating it yields CASSLSGATYEQYF.

This clonotype was counted a few times. V usage is TRBV19 and J usage is TRBJ1-5, with a tentative D call TRBD1 (6 bases). Trimming stripped 6 bases from V and 0 bases from J, with 15 bases between. Germline assignment: CDR1 LNHDA and CDR2 SQIVND (reference sequence). This CDR3 spans 16 amino acids. For the CDR3, the DNA is TGTGCCAGTAGGACAAAAGGGGGGAATAGCAATCAGCCCCAGCATTTT. Translation gives CASRTKGGNSNQPQHF.

The chain is built from TRBV20-1 and TRBJ2-1, with D tentatively TRBD2 (7 bases). The CDR3 contains 14 residues. Trimming stripped 4 bases from V and 4 bases from J, with 14 bases between. Germline assignment: CDR1 DFQATT and CDR2 SNEGSKA (reference sequence). Written as DNA, the CDR3 is TGCAGTGCTAAGAAGGGGGAGGGGTACAATGAGCAGTTCTTC. The encoded protein is CSAKKGEGYNEQFF.

This chain links TRBV19 with TRBJ2-7, with D perhaps TRBD2 (6 bases). Trimming took 6 bases from V and 1 from J, leaving 10 bases between them. The CDR3 length is 13 residues. Germline values: CDR1 LNHDA, CDR2 SQIVND (reference sequence). The CDR3 DNA sequence: TGTGCCAGTAGACCGACTAGATCCTACGAGCAGTACTTC. Its translation: CASRPTRSYEQYF.

The rearrangement links TRBV12-3 or TRBV12-4 to TRBJ1-2, with D possibly matching TRBD1 (5 bases). The germline V and J ends were trimmed by 6 bases and 6 bases, with 14 bases remaining between them. This CDR3 has 13 amino acids. CDR3 sequence: CASRSDKLHGYTF. The CDR3 coding sequence is TGTGCCAGCAGATCGGACAAGCTGCATGGCTACACCTTC.

The rearrangement joins TRBV6-2 or TRBV6-3 to TRBJ2-2, with D unresolved. The V and J ends lost 6 bases and 6 bases respectively, with 8 bases between them. CDR1 and CDR2 (germline): MNHEY, SVGEGT. CDR3 length: 12 residues. This CDR3 reads CASRDPPGELFF. CDR3 coding DNA: TGTGCCAGCAGGGACCCCCCCGGGGAGCTGTTTTTT.

In its sample, this clonotype was seen a few times. J is TRBJ1-2 and V is TRBV19; 7 nucleotides match TRBD1. Germline CDR1 and CDR2: LNHDA and SQIVND (reference sequence). The trim removed 6 bases at V and 5 bases at J, leaving 12 bases unmatched. This CDR3 region has 15 residues. In DNA, the CDR3 is TGTGCCAGTAGCCCCGTTTTTGACAGGGAATATGGCTACACCTTC. Amino acids: CASSPVFDREYGYTF.

This clonotype appeared a few times. The chain has TRBV6-5 and TRBJ1-2; no definite D call. Germline V gene lookup returns CDR1 MNHEY and CDR2 SVGAGI. The ends were cut back, 2 bases at V and 1 base at J, with 11 bases in the middle. The CDR3 loop spans 15 amino acids. The CDR3 nucleotides are TGTGCCAGCAGTTACGGGGAGGCGATTAACTATGGCTACACCTTC. Translation gives CASSYGEAINYGYTF.

CDR3 sequence (DNA): TGTGCCAGCAGTGCATGGACAGGGGCCCTCACTGAAGCTTTCTTT. Residues: CASSAWTGALTEAFF. The chain combines TRBV6-1 with TRBJ1-1; 9 bases are shared with TRBD1. Germline V gene data show CDR1 as MNHNS and CDR2 as SASEGT. The CDR3 runs 15 residues. V shed 4 bases, J shed 4 bases, and the junction held 7 bases outside the gene matches.

The chain carries TRBV19 and TRBJ1-2, with 7 bases aligning to TRBD1. The CDR3 runs to 16 residues. Germline V gives CDR1 LNHDA, CDR2 SQIVND (reference sequence). J gave up 0 bases and V 0 bases, and 4 bases lay outside the gene matches. CDR3 in DNA: TGTGCCAGTAGTATAGAACAGGGGATAGCTAACTATGGCTACACCTTC. Its translation: CASSIEQGIANYGYTF.

J is TRBJ1-3 and V is TRBV4-1; no firm D call. Trimming left V 3 bases short and J 0 bases short, with 18 bases between. The CDR3 spans 18 residues. The germline V gene encodes CDR1 MGHRA and CDR2 YSYEKL. The CDR3 spells CASSHSPLRSASGNTIYF. The CDR3 DNA reads TGCGCCAGCAGCCACTCCCCCCTCAGGTCTGCCTCTGGAAACACCATATATTTT.

This clonotype turned up a few times. The V gene is TRBV20-1, the J gene TRBJ1-2; D is uncertain. Trimming pared 4 bases from V and 6 bases from J, leaving 15 bases between. This CDR3 contains 13 residues. Germline V gene data show CDR1 as DFQATT and CDR2 as SNEGSKA (reference sequence). This CDR3 reads CSATDTGWDGYTF. Here the CDR3 DNA reads TGCAGTGCTACCGATACCGGATGGGATGGCTACACCTTC.

This clonotype was counted a few times. For the CDR3, the DNA is TGTGCCAGCAGTGATACGGGAGAGGTGGAGACCCAGTACTTC. It is translated as CASSDTGEVETQYF. The gene calls are TRBV6-1 and TRBJ2-5, with D possibly TRBD2 on 6 matching bases. V was clipped by 3 bases and J by 5 bases, with 13 bases between them. This CDR3 is 14 amino acids long. Germline V gene lookup returns CDR1 MNHNS and CDR2 SASEGT.

This clonotype has a handful of counts. This chain links TRBV7-8 with TRBJ2-5, with 9 nucleotides matching TRBD2. The CDR3 loop spans 15 amino acids. After removal of 1 base from V and 5 bases from J, the junction contained 5 bases not matched to a gene. CDR1 and CDR2 (germline): SGHVS, FQNEAQ. In DNA form, the CDR3 reads TGTGCCAGCAGCTTAGGCGGGGGGGCCCGGGAGACCCAGTACTTC. Residues: CASSLGGGARETQYF.

The chain carries TRBV20-1 and TRBJ2-1, with D possibly TRBD2 on 6 matching bases. The CDR3 consists of 15 residues. Trimming took 4 bases from V and 2 from J, leaving 15 bases between them. Germline CDR1 and CDR2: DFQATT and SNEGSKA (reference sequence). The DNA of the CDR3 is TGCAGTGCTAACCCCCCTGGGGGGACCTACAATGAGCAGTTCTTC. It codes for CSANPPGGTYNEQFF.

The CDR3 DNA sequence: TGTGCCAGCAGTGAAACAGGGTCGCACTATGGCTACACCTTC. Residues: CASSETGSHYGYTF. This sequence joins TRBV6-1 and TRBJ1-2, with D possibly TRBD1 on 6 matching bases. CDR1 is MNHNS and CDR2 is SASEGT in the germline V gene. Trimming shortened V by 2 bases and J by 3 bases, and 10 bases separated the two germline ends. The CDR3 runs 14 residues.

The V gene is TRBV28, the J gene TRBJ1-2, with no clear D. V was shortened by 5 bases and J by 5 bases, with 12 bases between the two germline ends. The CDR3 covers 13 residues. From germline, CDR1 is MDHEN and CDR2 SYDVKM. CDR3: CASSPAKVYGYTF. CDR3 DNA sequence: TGTGCCAGCAGTCCCGCGAAGGTATATGGCTACACCTTC.

This rearrangement joins TRBV24-1 to TRBJ2-1; D is perhaps TRBD1 or TRBD2 (7 bases each). V lost 3 bases, J lost 2 bases, and 13 bases lay in between. Per germline, CDR1 KGHDR and CDR2 SFDVKD. The CDR3 is made up of 16 amino acids. CDR3: CATSDQGGGAYNEQFF. For the CDR3, the DNA is TGTGCCACCAGTGATCAGGGGGGGGGTGCCTACAATGAGCAGTTCTTC.

The chain carries TRBV19 and TRBJ1-1, with D unclear. Germline loops: CDR1 LNHDA, CDR2 SQIVND (reference sequence). Trimming left V 5 bases short and J 0 bases short, with 7 bases between. The CDR3 covers 13 residues. CDR3: CASSSDLNTEAFF. In DNA form, the CDR3 reads TGTGCCAGTAGTTCGGACCTGAACACTGAAGCTTTCTTT.

This clonotype came up once. This chain uses TRBV15 with TRBJ2-1; D gene unclear. V lost 0 bases and J lost 11, with 14 bases in between. Germline lookup yields CDR1 LNHNV and CDR2 YYDKDF (reference sequence). This CDR3 region has 14 residues. For the CDR3, the DNA is TGTGCCACCAGCAGAGATTCTCTTGCAATGAAGCAGTTCTTC. Its protein product is CATSRDSLAMKQFF.

The chain recombines TRBV20-1 with TRBJ1-2, with 10 positions matching TRBD1. From germline, CDR1 is DFQATT and CDR2 SNEGSKA (reference sequence). The CDR3 covers 12 residues. The CDR3 bases are TGCTCTGGGACAGGGGCCAACTATGGCTACACCTTC. This gives the protein CSGTGANYGYTF.

Only a few counts were recorded for this clonotype. The gene calls are TRBV6-1 and TRBJ1-5, with a tentative D call TRBD1 (5 bases). Deletions cut 2 bases from V and 0 bases from J, with 8 bases between. The CDR3 is made up of 15 amino acids. Germline-derived CDR1 and CDR2 are MNHNS and SASEGT. The CDR3 here is CASSETRGSNQPQHF. The DNA for the CDR3 is TGTGCCAGCAGTGAAACAAGGGGTAGCAATCAGCCCCAGCATTTT.

This clonotype was detected a few times. The chain combines TRBV7-2 with TRBJ2-2, with D perhaps TRBD2 (5 bases). Trimming removed 1 base from V and 3 bases from J, with 9 bases in between. Germline V gene data show CDR1 as SGHTA and CDR2 as FQGNSA. This CDR3 contains 15 residues. The CDR3 is CASSLGLFDTGELFF. DNA for the CDR3: TGTGCCAGCAGCTTAGGACTATTCGACACCGGGGAGCTGTTTTTT.

The CDR3 is CASSFSWSGNEAFF. In DNA form, the CDR3 reads TGTGCCAGCAGCTTCTCTTGGTCGGGAAATGAAGCTTTCTTT. The chain recombines TRBV7-2 with TRBJ1-1; unclear D gene. The V end was cut by 3 bases, the J end by 7 bases, with 15 bases between. The CDR3 is 14 residues long. Germline values: CDR1 SGHTA, CDR2 FQGNSA.